This TCR beta chain was captured in a study of control samples from healthy donors and cancer patients. Only in-frame clones appear in the TCRdb table, and some are missing; sequencing was by immunoSEQ multiplex PCR. This sample has about 75,000 clones, with roughly 84% found just once. This clonotype originated in a man aged 45-65 years in good health. Source material: blood.

Here the CDR3 reads CASSPGTGGTEAFF. Written as DNA, the CDR3 is TGCGCCAGCAGCCCGGGGACAGGGGGCACTGAAGCTTTCTTT. The rearrangement uses TRBV5-1 and TRBJ1-1, with 11 bases fitting TRBD1. With V trimmed by 4 bases and J by 4 bases, 3 bases remained unmatched. The CDR3 is 14 residues long. Germline-derived CDR1 and CDR2 are SGHRS and YFSETQ.